These 15 T cell receptor beta chains share one sample of origin, sequenced in a study of T cell responses to AZD1222 COVID-19 vaccine. Only in-frame clones appear in the TCRdb table, and some are missing; sequencing was by immunoSEQ multiplex PCR. This table has 150,000 or so clones, 91% appearing once. This specimen was peripheral blood, taken on day 0 of AZD1222 vaccination. These receptors were taken from an adult in good health.

The V gene is TRBV30, the J gene TRBJ2-3, with TRBD2 identical over 7 bases. J was trimmed by 0 bases and V by 0 bases; bases with no gene match: 6. Germline V CDR1 and CDR2: GTSNPN, SVGIG (reference sequence). CDR3 length: 16 amino acids. CDR3 sequence: CAWSVLRGSSTDTQYF. In DNA form, the CDR3 reads TGTGCCTGGAGTGTACTACGCGGGAGTAGCACAGATACGCAGTATTTT.

This clone has only one observation. This chain links TRBV6-5 with TRBJ1-2; tentative D call: TRBD1 (5 bases). CDR1 MNHEY and CDR2 SVGAGI come from the germline V gene. Trimming took 2 bases from V and 0 from J, leaving 7 bases between them. The CDR3 loop spans 14 amino acids. CDR3 DNA sequence: TGTGCCAGCAGTTACCAGGGAGCTAACTATGGCTACACCTTC. Its translation: CASSYQGANYGYTF.

The chain couples TRBV4-2 to TRBJ2-2, with 9 nucleotides matching TRBD1. This CDR3 region has 17 residues. Germline-derived CDR1 and CDR2 are LGHNA and YNFKEQ. The V and J ends lost 3 bases and 3 bases, in that order; junction bases with no gene match: 8. The CDR3 reads CASSHAGTGGDTGELFF. The DNA of the CDR3 is TGTGCCAGCAGCCATGCAGGCACAGGGGGCGACACCGGGGAGCTGTTTTTT.

This clone occurred once. The chain has TRBV28 and TRBJ1-5; tentatively, D is TRBD1 (5 bases). V lost 4 bases to trimming and J lost 1 base, with 17 bases between them. This CDR3 spans 17 amino acids. In germline, CDR1 is MDHEN, CDR2 SYDVKM. For the CDR3, the DNA is TGTGCCAGCAGTTGGGGCAGGAGGGGATTCAGCAATCAGCCCCAGCATTTT. It yields the protein CASSWGRRGFSNQPQHF. The entire variable domain, with the rest obtained from reference TRBV28 and TRBJ1-5, is as follows: DVKVTQSSRYLVKRTGEKVFLECVQDMDHENMFWYRQDPGLGLRLIYFSYDVKMKEKGDIPEGYSVSREKKERFSLILESASTNQTSMYLCASSWGRRGFSNQPQHFGDGTRLSIL.

V gene TRBV5-1 combines with J gene TRBJ2-2; possibly TRBD1 or TRBD2 for D (6 bases each). Germline V gene lookup returns CDR1 SGHRS and CDR2 YFSETQ. V was pared by 0 bases and J by 1 base, with 10 bases between. The CDR3 loop spans 16 amino acids. The CDR3 DNA reads as TGCGCCAGCAGCTTGGCCGGAGGGGGGAACACCGGGGAGCTGTTTTTT. Its translation: CASSLAGGGNTGELFF.

The chain employs TRBV10-3 and TRBJ1-4; no firm D call. V dropped 6 bases and J dropped 0 bases, with 11 bases sitting between them. Germline V CDR1 and CDR2: ENHRY, SYGVKD. The CDR3 sequence is 15 residues long. The CDR3 DNA follows: TGTGCCATCAGGCAACGAGACGCAACTAATGAAAAACTGTTTTTT. This encodes CAIRQRDATNEKLFF.

In the case of this clone: Germline is not matched at one junction end, which may reflect a read error. DNA for the CDR3: TGTGCCAGCAGCTACCGGTCAAACAGTGAAGCTTTCTTT. Its protein product is CASSYRSNSEAFF. The chain combines TRBV5-8 with TRBJ1-1; the D is unclear. Per germline, CDR1 SGHTS and CDR2 YDEGEE. CDR3 length: 13 amino acids.

This rearrangement joins TRBV11-3 to TRBJ2-3; D is perhaps TRBD2 (5 bases). Germline values: CDR1 SGHNT, CDR2 YENEEA. Trimming left V 4 bases short and J 2 bases short, with 10 bases between. The CDR3 extends over 14 amino acids. The CDR3 DNA is TGTGCCAGCAGCTATCGGGGTAACACAGATACGCAGTATTTT. Encoded protein: CASSYRGNTDTQYF.

This clone was observed a few times. The chain couples TRBV5-1 to TRBJ1-2; 7 bases match TRBD1. With V trimmed by 2 bases and J by 6 bases, 10 bases remained unmatched. The CDR3 runs to 15 residues. Germline V gene sequence: CDR1 SGHRS, CDR2 YFSETQ. In nucleotides, the CDR3 is TGCGCCAGCAGCTTCGACAGGGCCTTGGGCGATGGCTACACCTTC. It yields the protein CASSFDRALGDGYTF.

The rearrangement uses TRBV13 and TRBJ2-5, with no clear D. Germline assignment: CDR1 PRHDT and CDR2 FYEKMQ (reference sequence). V lost 1 base to trimming and J lost 5 bases, with 5 bases between them. The CDR3 loop spans 12 amino acids. CDR3 DNA: TGTGCCAGCAGCTTAGATGGGGAGACCCAGTACTTC. It codes for CASSLDGETQYF.

The chain employs TRBV11-1 and TRBJ2-5, with TRBD2 matching 9 bases. Germline V gene sequence: CDR1 SGHAT, CDR2 FQDESV (reference sequence). The CDR3 runs to 15 residues. Losses at the gene ends were 8 bases for V and 4 bases for J; bases not matched to a gene: 11. The CDR3 DNA reads as TGTGCCAGCTCTACCGAGGTGACTAGCGGAGAGACCCAGTACTTC. Residues: CASSTEVTSGETQYF.

This chain uses TRBV6-2 or TRBV6-3 with TRBJ2-5; D gene uncertain. CDR3 length: 12 amino acids. The V end was cut by 6 bases, the J end by 1 base, with 6 bases between. The germline V gene encodes CDR1 MNHEY and CDR2 SVGEGT. The CDR3 region is CASSSGQETQYF. The CDR3 bases are TGTGCCAGCAGCTCGGGCCAAGAGACCCAGTACTTC.

The table lists this clone with a few counts. The chain joins TRBV12-1 to TRBJ2-7; TRBD2, the table's D call, was not compared with the DNA. TRBV12-1 is a pseudogene locus. The CDR3 consists of 17 residues. The CDR3: CASSFGIGRGSFYEQYF. CDR3 nucleotides: TGTGCCAGCAGCTTTGGTATCGGGCGCGGGAGTTTCTACGAGCAGTACTTC.

This clone occurred a few times. The rearrangement uses TRBV5-1 and TRBJ1-1; D gene unclear. Germline CDR1 and CDR2: SGHRS and YFSETQ. V was trimmed by 6 bases and J by 0 bases, leaving 12 bases between them. The CDR3 contains 14 residues. The CDR3, as DNA: TGCGCCAGCAAGGGAACAGATATGAACACTGAAGCTTTCTTT. Encoded protein: CASKGTDMNTEAFF.

This chain joins TRBV6-5 and TRBJ1-1; tentative D call: TRBD1 (5 bases). Germline lookup yields CDR1 MNHEY and CDR2 SVGAGI. This CDR3 region has 11 residues. The V end was cut by 9 bases, the J end by 5 bases, with 10 bases between. The CDR3 DNA reads as TGTGCCAGTAAAGGGGTTACTGAAGCTTTCTTT. It yields the protein CASKGVTEAFF.